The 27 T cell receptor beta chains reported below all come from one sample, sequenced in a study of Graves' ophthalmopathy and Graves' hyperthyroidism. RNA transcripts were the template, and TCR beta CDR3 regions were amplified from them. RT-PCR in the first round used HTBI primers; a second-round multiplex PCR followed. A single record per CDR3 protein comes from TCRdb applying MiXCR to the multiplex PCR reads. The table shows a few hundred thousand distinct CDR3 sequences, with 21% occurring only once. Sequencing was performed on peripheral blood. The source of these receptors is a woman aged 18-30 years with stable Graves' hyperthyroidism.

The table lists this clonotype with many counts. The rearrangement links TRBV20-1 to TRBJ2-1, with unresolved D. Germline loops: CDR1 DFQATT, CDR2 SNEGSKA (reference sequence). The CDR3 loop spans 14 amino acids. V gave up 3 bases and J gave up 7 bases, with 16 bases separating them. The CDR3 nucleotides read TGCAGTGCTAGCCGGAGACGGAACTGGAATGAGCAGTTCTTC. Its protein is CSASRRRNWNEQFF.

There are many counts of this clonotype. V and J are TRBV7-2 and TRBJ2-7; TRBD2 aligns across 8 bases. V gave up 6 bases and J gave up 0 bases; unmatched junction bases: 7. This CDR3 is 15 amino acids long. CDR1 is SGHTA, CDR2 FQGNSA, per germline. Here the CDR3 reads CASRPQRGPSYEQYF. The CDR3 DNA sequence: TGTGCCAGCAGGCCTCAGCGGGGGCCCTCCTACGAGCAGTACTTC.

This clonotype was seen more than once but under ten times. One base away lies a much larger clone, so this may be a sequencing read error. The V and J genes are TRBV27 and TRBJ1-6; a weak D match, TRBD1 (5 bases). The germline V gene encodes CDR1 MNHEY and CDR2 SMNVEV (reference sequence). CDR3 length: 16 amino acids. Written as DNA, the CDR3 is TGTGCCTGCAGCATTTCCTACAGGAACTATAATTCACCCCTCCACTTT. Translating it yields CACSISYRNYNSPLHF.

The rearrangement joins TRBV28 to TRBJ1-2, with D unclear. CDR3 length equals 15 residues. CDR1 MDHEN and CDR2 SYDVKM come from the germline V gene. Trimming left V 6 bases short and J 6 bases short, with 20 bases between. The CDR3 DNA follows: TGTGCCAGCAGCCTCGGGATGGGAAGGCTTGATGGCTACACCTTC. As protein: CASSLGMGRLDGYTF.

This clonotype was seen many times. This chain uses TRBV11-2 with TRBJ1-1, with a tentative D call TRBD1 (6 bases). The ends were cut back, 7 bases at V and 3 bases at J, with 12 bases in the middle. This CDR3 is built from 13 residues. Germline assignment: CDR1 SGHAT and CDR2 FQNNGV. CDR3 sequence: CASTTDRHTEAFF. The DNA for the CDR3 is TGTGCCAGCACCACGGACAGACACACTGAAGCTTTCTTT.

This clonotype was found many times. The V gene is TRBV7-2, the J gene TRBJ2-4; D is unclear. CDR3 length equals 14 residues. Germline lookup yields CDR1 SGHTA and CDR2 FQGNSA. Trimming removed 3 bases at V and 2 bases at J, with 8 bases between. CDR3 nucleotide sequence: TGTGCCAGCAGCTTTGAGTTTTCCAAAAACATTCAGTACTTC. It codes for CASSFEFSKNIQYF.

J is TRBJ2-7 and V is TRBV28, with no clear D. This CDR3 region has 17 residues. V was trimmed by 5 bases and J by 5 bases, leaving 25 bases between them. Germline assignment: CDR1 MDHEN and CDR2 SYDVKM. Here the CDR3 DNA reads TGTGCCAGCAGTCACGATCCTAGGTTCTCCTCTGCCCACGAGCAGTACTTC. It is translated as CASSHDPRFSSAHEQYF.

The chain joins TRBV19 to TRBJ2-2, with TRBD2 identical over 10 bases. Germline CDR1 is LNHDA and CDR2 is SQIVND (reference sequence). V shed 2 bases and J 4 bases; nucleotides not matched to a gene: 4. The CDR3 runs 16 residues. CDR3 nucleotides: TGTGCCAGTAGTATATTCAGCGGGAGGGTCACCGGGGAGCTGTTTTTT. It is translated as CASSIFSGRVTGELFF.

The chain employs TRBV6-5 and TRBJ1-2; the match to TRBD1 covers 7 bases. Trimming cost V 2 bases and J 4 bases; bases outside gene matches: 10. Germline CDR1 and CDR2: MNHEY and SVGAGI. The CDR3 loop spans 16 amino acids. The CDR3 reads CASSYLRDSQIYGYTF. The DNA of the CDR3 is TGTGCCAGCAGTTACCTTCGGGACAGCCAAATCTATGGCTACACCTTC.

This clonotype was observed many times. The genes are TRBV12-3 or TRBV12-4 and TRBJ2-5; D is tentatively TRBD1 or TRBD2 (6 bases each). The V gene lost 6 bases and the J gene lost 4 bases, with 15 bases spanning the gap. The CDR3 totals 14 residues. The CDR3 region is CASSLRGVGETQYF. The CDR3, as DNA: TGTGCCAGCAGCCTGAGGGGGGTCGGAGAGACCCAGTACTTC.

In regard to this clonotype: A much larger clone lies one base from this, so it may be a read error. The CDR3, as DNA: TGTGCCAGCTCCCCGGCGGGGAGACCCTACGAGAAGTACTTC. Translation gives CASSPAGRPYEKYF. The chain is built from TRBV18 and TRBJ2-7; D may be TRBD2 (6 bases). The germline V gene has CDR1 KGHSH and CDR2 LQKENI. The CDR3 loop spans 14 amino acids.

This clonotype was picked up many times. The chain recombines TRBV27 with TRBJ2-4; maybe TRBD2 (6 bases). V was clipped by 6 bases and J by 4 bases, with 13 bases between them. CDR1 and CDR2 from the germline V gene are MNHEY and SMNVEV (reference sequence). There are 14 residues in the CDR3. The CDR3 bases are TGTGCCAGCAGCTCCGCGGGAAGGAAAAACATTCAGTACTTC. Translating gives CASSSAGRKNIQYF.

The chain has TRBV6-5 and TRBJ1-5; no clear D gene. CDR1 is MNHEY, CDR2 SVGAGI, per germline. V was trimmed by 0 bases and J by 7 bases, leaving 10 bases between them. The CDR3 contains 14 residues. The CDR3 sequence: CASSYSIERQPQHF. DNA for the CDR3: TGTGCCAGCAGTTACTCGATCGAGCGGCAGCCCCAGCATTTT.

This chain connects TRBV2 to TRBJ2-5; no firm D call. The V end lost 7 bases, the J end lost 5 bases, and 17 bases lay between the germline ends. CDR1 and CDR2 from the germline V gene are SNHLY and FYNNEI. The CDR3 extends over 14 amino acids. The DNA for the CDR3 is TGTGCCAGCATCGCGGACCCCGGTTGGGAGACCCAGTACTTC. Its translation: CASIADPGWETQYF.

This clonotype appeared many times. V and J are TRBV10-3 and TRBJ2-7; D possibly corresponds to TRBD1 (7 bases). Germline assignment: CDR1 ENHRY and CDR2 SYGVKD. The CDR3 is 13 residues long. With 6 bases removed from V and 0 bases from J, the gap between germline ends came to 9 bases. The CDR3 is CAIRRDSSYEQYF. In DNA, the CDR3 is TGTGCCATCAGGCGGGACAGCTCCTACGAGCAGTACTTC.

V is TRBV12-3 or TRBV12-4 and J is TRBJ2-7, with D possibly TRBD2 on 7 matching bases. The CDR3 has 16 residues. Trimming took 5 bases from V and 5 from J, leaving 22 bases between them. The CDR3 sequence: CASSHRGAGEGDEQYF. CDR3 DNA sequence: TGTGCCAGCAGTCACCGAGGGGCAGGGGAGGGAGACGAGCAGTACTTC.

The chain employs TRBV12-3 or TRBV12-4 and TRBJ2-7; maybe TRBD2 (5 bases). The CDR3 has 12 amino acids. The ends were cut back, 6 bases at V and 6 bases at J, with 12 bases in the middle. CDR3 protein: CASSPDYREQYF. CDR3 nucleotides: TGTGCCAGCAGCCCTGACTATCGCGAGCAGTACTTC.

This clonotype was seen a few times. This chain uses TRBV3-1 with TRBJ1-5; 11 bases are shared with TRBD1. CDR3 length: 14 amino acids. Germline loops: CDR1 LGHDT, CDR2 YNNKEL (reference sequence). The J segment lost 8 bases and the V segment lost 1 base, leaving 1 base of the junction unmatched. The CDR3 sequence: CASSQGGQGEPQHF. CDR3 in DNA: TGTGCCAGCAGCCAAGGGGGACAGGGGGAGCCCCAGCATTTT.

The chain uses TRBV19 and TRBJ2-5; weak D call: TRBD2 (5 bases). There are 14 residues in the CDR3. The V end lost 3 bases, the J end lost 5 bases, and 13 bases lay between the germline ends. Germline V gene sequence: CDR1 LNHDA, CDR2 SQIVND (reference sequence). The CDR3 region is CASSIRGRSETQYF. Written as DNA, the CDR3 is TGTGCCAGTAGTATCCGGGGTCGGAGTGAGACCCAGTACTTC.

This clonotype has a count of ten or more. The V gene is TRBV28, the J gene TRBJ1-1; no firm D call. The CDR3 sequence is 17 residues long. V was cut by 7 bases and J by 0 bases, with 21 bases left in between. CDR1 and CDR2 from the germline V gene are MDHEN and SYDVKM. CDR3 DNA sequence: TGTGCCAGCACCCTGACAACGTCGCGATTCTTGAACACTGAAGCTTTCTTT. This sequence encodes CASTLTTSRFLNTEAFF. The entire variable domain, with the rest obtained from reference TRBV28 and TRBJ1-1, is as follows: DVKVTQSSRYLVKRTGEKVFLECVQDMDHENMFWYRQDPGLGLRLIYFSYDVKMKEKGDIPEGYSVSREKKERFSLILESASTNQTSMYLCASTLTTSRFLNTEAFFGQGTRLTVV.

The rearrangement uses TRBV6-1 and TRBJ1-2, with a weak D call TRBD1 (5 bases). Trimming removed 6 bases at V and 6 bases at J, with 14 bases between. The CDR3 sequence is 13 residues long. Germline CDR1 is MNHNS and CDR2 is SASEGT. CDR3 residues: CASSLGGMDGYTF. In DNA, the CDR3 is TGTGCCAGCAGCCTGGGGGGAATGGATGGCTACACCTTC.

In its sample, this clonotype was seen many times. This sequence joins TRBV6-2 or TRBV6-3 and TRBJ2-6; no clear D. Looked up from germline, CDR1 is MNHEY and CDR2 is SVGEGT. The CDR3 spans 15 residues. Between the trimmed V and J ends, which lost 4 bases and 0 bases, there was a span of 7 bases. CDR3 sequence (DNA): TGTGCCAGCAGTTTAGTAGTCTCTGGGGCCAACGTCCTGACTTTC. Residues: CASSLVVSGANVLTF.

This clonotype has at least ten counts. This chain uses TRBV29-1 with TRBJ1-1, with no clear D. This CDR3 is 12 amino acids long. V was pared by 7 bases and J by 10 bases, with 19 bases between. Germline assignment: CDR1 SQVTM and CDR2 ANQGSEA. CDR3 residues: CSAKLEHIRAFF. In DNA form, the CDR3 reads TGCAGCGCCAAGCTGGAACATATTCGAGCTTTCTTT. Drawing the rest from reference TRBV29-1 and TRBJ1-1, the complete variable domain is SAVISQKPSRDICQRGTSLTIQCQVDSQVTMMFWYRQQPGQSLTLIATANQGSEATYESGFVIDKFPISRPNLTFSTLTVSNMSPEDSSIYLCSAKLEHIRAFFGQGTRLTVV.

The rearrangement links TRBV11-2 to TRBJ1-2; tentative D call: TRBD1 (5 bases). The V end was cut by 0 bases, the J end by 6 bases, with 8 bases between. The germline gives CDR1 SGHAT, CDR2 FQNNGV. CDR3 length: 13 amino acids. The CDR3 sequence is CASSLEPGNGYTF. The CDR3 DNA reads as TGTGCCAGCAGCTTAGAGCCAGGGAATGGCTACACCTTC.

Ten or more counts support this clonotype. The CDR3 region has the DNA TGCAGCGTTGACTCTAGCGGGAGCGGCACAGATACGCAGTATTTT. Its protein product is CSVDSSGSGTDTQYF. This chain uses TRBV29-1 with TRBJ2-3; 10 bases fit TRBD2. V lost 3 bases to trimming and J lost 1 base; unmatched junction nucleotides: 4. The CDR3 contains 15 residues. The V gene's germline CDR1 is SQVTM and CDR2 ANQGSEA.

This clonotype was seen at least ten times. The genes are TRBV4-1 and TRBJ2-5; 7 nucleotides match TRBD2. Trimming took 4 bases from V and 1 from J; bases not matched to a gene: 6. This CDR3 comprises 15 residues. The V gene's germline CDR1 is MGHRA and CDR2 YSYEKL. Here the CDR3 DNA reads TGCGCCAGCAGCCCCGGACTAGTCGGCCAAGAGACCCAGTACTTC. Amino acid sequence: CASSPGLVGQETQYF.

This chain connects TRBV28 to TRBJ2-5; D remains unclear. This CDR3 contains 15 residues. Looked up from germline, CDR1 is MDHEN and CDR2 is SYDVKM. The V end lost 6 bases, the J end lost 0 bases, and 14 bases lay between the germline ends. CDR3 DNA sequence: TGTGCCAGCAGGTTAGAACCGACAAACCAAGAGACCCAGTACTTC. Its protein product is CASRLEPTNQETQYF.